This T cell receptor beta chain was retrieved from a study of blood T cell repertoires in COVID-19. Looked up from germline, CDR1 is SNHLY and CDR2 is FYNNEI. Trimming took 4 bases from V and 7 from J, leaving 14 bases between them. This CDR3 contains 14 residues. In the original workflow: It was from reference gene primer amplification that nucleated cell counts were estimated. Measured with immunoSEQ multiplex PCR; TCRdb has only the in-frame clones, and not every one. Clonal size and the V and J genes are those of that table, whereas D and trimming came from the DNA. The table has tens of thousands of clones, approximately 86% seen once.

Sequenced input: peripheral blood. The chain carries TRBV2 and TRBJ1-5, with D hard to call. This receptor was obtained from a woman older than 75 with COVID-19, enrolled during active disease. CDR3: CASSGEGPEQPQHF. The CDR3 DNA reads TGTGCCAGCAGTGGGGAGGGCCCGGAACAGCCCCAGCATTTT. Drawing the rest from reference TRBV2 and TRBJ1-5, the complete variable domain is EPEVTQTPSHQVTQMGQEVILRCVPISNHLYFYWYRQILGQKVEFLVSFYNNEISEKSEIFDDQFSVERPDGSNFTLKIRSTKLEDSAMYFCASSGEGPEQPQHFGDGTRLSIL.